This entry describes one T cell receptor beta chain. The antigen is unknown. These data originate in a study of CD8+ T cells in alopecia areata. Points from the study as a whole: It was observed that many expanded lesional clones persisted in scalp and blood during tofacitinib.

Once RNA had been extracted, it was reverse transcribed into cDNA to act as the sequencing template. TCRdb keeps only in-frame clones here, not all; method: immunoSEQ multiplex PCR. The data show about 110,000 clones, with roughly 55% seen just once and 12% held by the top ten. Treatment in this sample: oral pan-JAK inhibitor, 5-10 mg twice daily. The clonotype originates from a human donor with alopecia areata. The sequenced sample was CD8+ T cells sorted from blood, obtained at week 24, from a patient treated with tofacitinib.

CDR3 DNA: TGTGCCAGCAGTGAAGGCGGGATGGGTGAGCAGTTCTTC. Its protein product is CASSEGGMGEQFF. The chain links TRBV2 to TRBJ2-1; D is possibly TRBD2 (6 bases). The germline gives CDR1 SNHLY, CDR2 FYNNEI. The V and J ends lost 1 base and 9 bases respectively, with 10 bases between them. The CDR3 totals 13 residues.